This T cell receptor beta chain stems from a study of a mutant IDH1 vaccine in newly diagnosed glioma. The overall study: Patients got radiotherapy, temozolomide, or both beforehand, and most got both.

This clone was seen only once. What it binds is unknown. Time point denoted: baseline, week 1 (first vaccination visit). Stated treatment: pre-vaccination baseline after standard-of-care therapy. Measured with immunoSEQ multiplex PCR; TCRdb has only the in-frame clones, and not every one. The sample includes 20,000 to 30,000 clones, 80% to 95% of them seen just once. The V end lost 1 base, the J end lost 1 base, and 16 bases lay between the germline ends. The CDR3 loop spans 17 amino acids. Germline V gene lookup returns CDR1 SGHVS and CDR2 FNYEAQ. The study, taken as a whole, reports: Top peripheral T cell clonotype shifts appeared unrelated to pseudoprogression.

This sequence joins TRBV7-6 and TRBJ2-5; D assignment may be TRBD1 or TRBD2 (5 bases each). The sample here was PBMCs, taken from a glioma patient treated with radiotherapy, temozolomide or both. This TCR came from a man younger than 40 with glioma. CDR3 coding DNA: TGTGCCAGCAGCTTAGGCGAGGGGATCCCCTCCCAAGAGACCCAGTACTTC. Its translation is CASSLGEGIPSQETQYF.